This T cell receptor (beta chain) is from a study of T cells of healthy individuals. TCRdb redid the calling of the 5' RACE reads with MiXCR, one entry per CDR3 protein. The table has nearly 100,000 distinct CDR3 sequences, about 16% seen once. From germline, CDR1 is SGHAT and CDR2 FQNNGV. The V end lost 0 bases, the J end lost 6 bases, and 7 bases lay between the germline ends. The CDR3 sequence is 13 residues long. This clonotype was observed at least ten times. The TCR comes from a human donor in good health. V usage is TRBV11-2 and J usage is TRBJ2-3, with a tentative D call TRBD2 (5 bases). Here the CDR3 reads CASSLEASDTQYF. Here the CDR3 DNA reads TGTGCCAGCAGCTTAGAGGCTAGCGATACGCAGTATTTT.